The sequence of this T cell receptor (beta chain) was determined in a study of T-cell memory formation after mild COVID-19. Overall study results and limits: Balance between CD4 and CD8 was seen in clones contracting day 15 to 85, and a CD4+ lean was seen in later expanders.

With regard to this clonotype: The antigen is unknown.

From 5'RACE with constant-segment primers came TCR alpha and TCR beta cDNA libraries that carried sample barcodes and UMIs. TCRdb processed the 5' RACE reads anew with MiXCR; each CDR3 protein has one entry. The data contain 300,000 to 400,000 distinct CDR3 sequences, 25% to 30% of them singletons. CDR1 and CDR2 from the germline V gene are SGHVS and FQNEAQ. This CDR3 contains 17 residues. V was clipped by 3 bases and J by 4 bases, with 22 bases between them. The V gene is TRBV7-8, the J gene TRBJ2-7, with D perhaps matching TRBD1 or TRBD2 (5 bases each). The sample consisted of PBMCs or a T cell subset sorted from them (not recorded which). The TCR sequence derives from an adult woman who had mild COVID-19 (a few samples of this study predate the infection). Cell type and time point are not known. CDR3 in DNA: TGTGCCAGCAGCTTGGGAAGGGACCCAAGAAAGCGATACGAGCAGTACTTC. Its translation: CASSLGRDPRKRYEQYF.